Described below is a single T cell receptor beta chain sequence and its context. Its antigen is undetermined. This entry comes from a study of beta chain features in type 1 diabetes. Investigators reverse transcribed all isolated RNA, so they sequenced expressed TCRB transcripts. The assay was immunoSEQ multiplex PCR, and TCRdb's table has in-frame clones only and misses some. The sample carries more than 300,000 clones, over 9% recorded once. The germline V gene encodes CDR1 SGHRS and CDR2 YFSETQ. The CDR3 contains 16 residues. V shed 0 bases and J shed 2 bases, with 12 bases lying between them. It was one heparinised blood draw, averaging about 116 mL, that each donor gave. Staining for CD45RO/CCR7/CD25/CD127/CD95/CD27 allowed sorting of CD4+ naive, central memory, regulatory and stem cell-like memory cells. Study results and caveats: Any HLA effect on TCRB rearrangement was left unresolved by small sub-analyses. Type 1 diabetes patients had moderately but significantly shorter TCRB CDR3s in all four CD4+ subsets. Patients' naive, central memory and Treg TCRB repertoires seemed closer to one another than those of healthy donors.

The sample comprised central memory CD4+ T cells from blood. The rearrangement links TRBV5-1 to TRBJ2-4; D perhaps matches TRBD1 (6 bases). The sequence was obtained from a man aged 30 to 39 with type 1 diabetes. The CDR3 nucleotides are TGCGCCAGCAGCTTGGACGGACAGACCCCCAAAAACATTCAGTACTTC. Protein: CASSLDGQTPKNIQYF.